This T cell receptor (beta chain) stems from a study of PD-L1 blockade in urothelial cancer. In the study overall: Typically, measured as a median, blood samples had 110,000 to 150,000 T cells.

As for time point: peripheral blood 6 weeks after treatment start. Sampling of each patient yielded between 1 and 8 specimens, collected pretreatment and on-treatment. The V and J ends lost 7 bases and 1 base respectively, with 11 bases between them. Germline V gene sequence: CDR1 SQVTM, CDR2 ANQGSEA. The length of the CDR3 is 12 residues. The protocol was immunoSEQ multiplex PCR, while the TCRdb copy is restricted to in-frame clones and leaves out a portion. Of tens of thousands of clones listed, around 91% were seen once; the top ten hold around 10%. The source is a woman aged 55-69 years with urothelial cancer. The sample was PBMCs, taken around atezolizumab (anti-PD-L1) treatment. The chain is built from TRBV29-1 and TRBJ2-7; D possibly corresponds to TRBD2 (5 bases). CDR3: CSGETNSYEQYF. The CDR3 DNA reads TGCAGCGGGGAGACAAATTCCTACGAGCAGTACTTC.